This T cell receptor (beta chain) was profiled in a study of cytomegalovirus exposure and HLA in healthy donors. This clone was seen only a few times. Libraries were prepared by immunoSEQ multiplex PCR; TCRdb keeps only in-frame clonotypes and omits some of them. The top ten clones hold less than 1.2% of a sample with approximately 280,000 clones, approximately 83% of them seen once. CDR3 length: 14 residues. Trimming took 5 bases from V and 2 from J; bases not matched to a gene: 6. Germline loops: CDR1 SGHRS, CDR2 YFSETQ. Sequenced: PBMCs. V usage is TRBV5-1 and J usage is TRBJ1-1, with 7 positions matching TRBD1. The sequence was obtained from a woman between 18 and 30 years old in good health and CMV-seronegative. As DNA, the CDR3 is TGCGCCAGCAGTTCCGGGACAGCAAACACTGAAGCTTTCTTT. Encoded protein: CASSSGTANTEAFF.